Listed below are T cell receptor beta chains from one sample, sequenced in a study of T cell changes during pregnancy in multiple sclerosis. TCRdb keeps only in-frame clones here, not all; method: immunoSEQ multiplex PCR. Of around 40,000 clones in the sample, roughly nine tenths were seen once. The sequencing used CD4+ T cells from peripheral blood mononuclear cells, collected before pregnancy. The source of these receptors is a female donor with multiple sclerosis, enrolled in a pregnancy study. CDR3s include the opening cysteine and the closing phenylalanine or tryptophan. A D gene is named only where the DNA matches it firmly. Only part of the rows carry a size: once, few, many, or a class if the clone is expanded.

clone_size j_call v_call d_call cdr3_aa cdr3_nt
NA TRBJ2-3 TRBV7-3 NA CASSLMTRDTQYF TGTGCCAGCAGCTTAATGACACGGGATACGCAGTATTTT
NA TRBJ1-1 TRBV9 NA CASSPHQTEAFF TGTGCCAGCAGCCCTCACCAGACTGAAGCTTTCTTT
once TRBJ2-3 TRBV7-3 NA CASSLRAGTTDTQYF TGTGCCAGCAGCTTAAGGGCGGGGACCACAGATACGCAGTATTTT
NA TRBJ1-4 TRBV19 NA CASNHQVVGQGKEKLFF TGTGCCAGTAACCACCAGGTGGTAGGGCAGGGTAAAGAAAAACTGTTTTTT
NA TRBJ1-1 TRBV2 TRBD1 CASSRQGQATEAFF TGTGCCAGCAGCCGACAGGGGCAGGCCACTGAAGCTTTCTTT
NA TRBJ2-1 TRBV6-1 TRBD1 CAKEQGNEQFF TGTGCCAAGGAACAGGGGAATGAGCAGTTCTTC
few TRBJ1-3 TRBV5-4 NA CASSLQSALKTGNTIYF TGTGCCAGCAGCTTACAGTCTGCTCTTAAAACTGGAAACACCATATATTTT
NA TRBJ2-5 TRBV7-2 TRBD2 CASSLDLAGGGSQYF TGTGCCAGCAGCTTAGACCTAGCGGGGGGGGGCTCCCAGTACTTC
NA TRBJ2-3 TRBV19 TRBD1 CATRLQGKDTQYF TGTGCCACACGGTTACAGGGGAAAGATACGCAGTATTTT
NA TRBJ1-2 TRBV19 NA CASSKINYGYTF TGTGCCAGTAGTAAAATAAACTATGGCTACACCTTC
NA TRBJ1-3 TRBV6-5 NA CASSVTGGSGNTIYF TGTGCCAGCAGTGTGACAGGTGGCTCTGGAAACACCATATATTTT
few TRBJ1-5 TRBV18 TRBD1 CASSPTGTDQPQHF TGTGCCAGCTCACCGACCGGGACAGATCAGCCCCAGCATTTT
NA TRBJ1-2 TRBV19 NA CASSTIWTAQANYGYTF TGTGCCAGTAGTACCATATGGACAGCCCAGGCCAACTATGGCTACACCTTC
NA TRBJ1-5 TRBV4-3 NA CASSQERGNQPQHF TGCGCCAGCAGCCAAGAGCGGGGAAATCAGCCCCAGCATTTT
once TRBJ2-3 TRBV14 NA CASSQGGETSIPDTQYF TGTGCCAGCAGCCAAGGAGGGGAGACTAGTATCCCAGATACGCAGTATTTT
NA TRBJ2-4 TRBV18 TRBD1 CASSPPARTGKNIQYF TGTGCCAGCTCACCACCGGCACGGACAGGCAAAAACATTCAGTACTTC
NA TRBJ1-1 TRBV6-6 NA CASTQGPFNTEAFF TGTGCCAGCACCCAGGGGCCCTTTAACACTGAAGCTTTCTTT
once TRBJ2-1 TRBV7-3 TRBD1 CASSLTPDRGGGGVSYNEQFF TGTGCCAGCAGCTTAACTCCGGACAGGGGAGGAGGTGGGGTATCCTACAATGAGCAGTTCTTC
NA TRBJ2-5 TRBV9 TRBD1 CASSVAQGAQGTQYF TGTGCCAGCAGCGTAGCTCAGGGGGCGCAAGGGACCCAGTACTTC
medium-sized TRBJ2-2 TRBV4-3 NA CASSQESGMNTGELFF TGCGCCAGCAGCCAAGAGTCGGGGATGAACACCGGGGAGCTGTTTTTT
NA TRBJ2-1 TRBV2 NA CASSDQGSSYNEQFF TGTGCCAGCAGTGACCAGGGGAGCTCCTACAATGAGCAGTTCTTC
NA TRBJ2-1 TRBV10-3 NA CAISGGLEQFF TGTGCCATCAGTGGAGGCCTAGAGCAGTTCTTC
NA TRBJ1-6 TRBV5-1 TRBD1 CASSPGQGASSYNSPLHF TGCGCCAGCAGCCCTGGACAGGGGGCGAGCTCCTATAATTCACCCCTCCACTTT
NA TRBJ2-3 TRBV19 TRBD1 CASSPRWTGMTDTQYF TGTGCCAGTAGTCCCCGATGGACAGGGATGACAGATACGCAGTATTTT
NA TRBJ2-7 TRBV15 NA CATSRDHQGNEQYF TGTGCCACCAGCAGAGATCACCAGGGGAACGAGCAGTACTTC
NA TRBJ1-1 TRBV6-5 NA CASRPQVRGTEAFF TGTGCCAGCAGACCTCAGGTCCGTGGGACTGAAGCTTTCTTT
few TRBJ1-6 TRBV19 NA CASSSHVSANSPLHF TGTGCCAGTAGTAGTCATGTCAGCGCCAATTCACCCCTCCACTTT
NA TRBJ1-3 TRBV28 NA CASSLYEGVGGNTIYF TGTGCCAGCAGTTTATATGAGGGGGTAGGGGGAAACACCATATATTTT
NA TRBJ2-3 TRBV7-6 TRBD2 CASSSTSGGTDTQYF TGTGCCAGCAGCTCAACTAGCGGGGGAACAGATACGCAGTATTTT
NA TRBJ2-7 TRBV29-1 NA CSVRLGGQSYEQYF TGCAGCGTCAGATTGGGGGGACAGTCCTACGAGCAGTACTTC
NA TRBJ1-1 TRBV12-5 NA CASGPVGGTEAFF TGTGCTAGTGGTCCGGTGGGGGGGACTGAAGCTTTCTTT
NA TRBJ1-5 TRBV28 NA CASRPRPRGSNQPQHF TGTGCCAGCAGACCTCGACCCCGAGGGAGCAATCAGCCCCAGCATTTT
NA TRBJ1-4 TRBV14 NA CASALGGAGEKLFF TGTGCCAGCGCGCTCGGGGGGGCTGGGGAAAAACTGTTTTTT
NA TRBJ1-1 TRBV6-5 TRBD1 CASILGQGAVTEAFF TGTGCCAGCATATTGGGACAGGGGGCTGTCACTGAAGCTTTCTTT
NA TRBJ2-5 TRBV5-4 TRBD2 CASSIRLARRETQYF TGTGCCAGCAGCATCCGACTAGCCAGAAGAGAGACCCAGTACTTC
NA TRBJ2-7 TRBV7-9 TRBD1 CASSTGQMFTYEQYF TGTGCCAGCAGCACGGGACAGATGTTTACCTACGAGCAGTACTTC
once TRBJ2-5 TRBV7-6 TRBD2 CASSLAVAGGGETQYF TGTGCCAGCAGCTTAGCCGTGGCGGGGGGCGGTGAGACCCAGTACTTC
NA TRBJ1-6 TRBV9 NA CASGGEGFSDSYNSPLHF TGTGCCAGCGGGGGGGAAGGGTTTTCCGACTCCTATAATTCACCCCTCCACTTT
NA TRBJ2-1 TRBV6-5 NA CASSYSTGYEQFF TGTGCCAGCAGTTACTCGACAGGCTATGAGCAGTTCTTC
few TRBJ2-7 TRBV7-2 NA CASSLGGTSLTYEQYF TGTGCCAGCAGCTTAGGAGGGACTTCCCTGACGTACGAGCAGTACTTC
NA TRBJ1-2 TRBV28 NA CASSSPQGVSNYGYTF TGTGCCAGCAGTTCCCCGCAAGGGGTTTCTAACTATGGCTACACCTTC
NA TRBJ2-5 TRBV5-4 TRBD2 CASSLGTSGGQETQYF TGTGCCAGCAGCTTGGGGACTAGCGGGGGCCAAGAGACCCAGTACTTC
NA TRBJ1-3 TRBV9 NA CASSVAPYSGNTIYF TGTGCCAGCAGCGTAGCCCCCTACTCTGGAAACACCATATATTTT
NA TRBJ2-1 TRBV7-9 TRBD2 CASSFLAGAWGSYNEQFF TGTGCCAGCAGCTTCCTAGCGGGGGCTTGGGGCTCCTACAATGAGCAGTTCTTC
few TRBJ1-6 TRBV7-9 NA CASRSTRENSYNSPLHF TGTGCCAGCAGATCGACCAGGGAAAATTCCTATAATTCACCCCTCCACTTT